These 23 T cell receptor beta chains were all obtained from the same sample, sequenced in a study of T cell responses to AZD1222 COVID-19 vaccine. Profiled with immunoSEQ multiplex PCR; TCRdb holds only in-frame clones, not every one. The data hold 110,000 or so clones, with approximately 90% observed a single time. Material: peripheral blood, obtained 28 days after the second AZD1222 dose. All receptors derive from an adult who received the AZD1222 COVID-19 vaccine.

The CDR3 bases are TGTGCCAGCAGCTGGGGACACAGCTCTGGAAACACCATATATTTT. This gives the protein CASSWGHSSGNTIYF. The V and J genes are TRBV7-2 and TRBJ1-3; TRBD1 might be the D (6 bases). The ends were cut back, 4 bases at V and 0 bases at J, with 10 bases in the middle. The CDR3 has 15 residues. The V gene's germline CDR1 is SGHTA and CDR2 FQGNSA.

V is TRBV18 and J is TRBJ2-2; TRBD1 agrees at 7 bases. Germline V lookup: CDR1 KGHSH, CDR2 LQKENI. CDR3 length equals 14 residues. V shed 3 bases and J 8 bases; nucleotides not matched to a gene: 6. The CDR3: CASSPNDRVGELFF. In DNA form, the CDR3 reads TGTGCCAGCTCACCCAACGACAGGGTGGGGGAGCTGTTTTTT. The variable domain in full, completed from reference TRBV18 and TRBJ2-2, reads NAGVMQNPRHLVRRRGQEARLRCSPMKGHSHVYWYRQLPEEGLKFMVYLQKENIIDESGMPKERFSAEFPKEGPSILRIQQVVRGDSAAYFCASSPNDRVGELFFGEGSRLTVL.

The chain links TRBV10-3 to TRBJ1-5, with no clear D. Germline values: CDR1 ENHRY, CDR2 SYGVKD. Trimming removed 7 bases from V and 0 bases from J, with 7 bases in between. This CDR3 has 13 residues. The CDR3 reads CAINSDSNQPQHF. CDR3 bases: TGTGCCATCAATTCAGATAGCAATCAGCCCCAGCATTTT.

V is TRBV27 and J is TRBJ1-3; 8 bases agree with TRBD1. The CDR3 runs to 17 residues. The germline gives CDR1 MNHEY, CDR2 SMNVEV (reference sequence). Germline trimming cut 4 bases from V and 1 base from J; bases unmatched to any gene: 9. Here the CDR3 DNA reads TGTGCCAGCAGTTCTGGACAGGGTCCAGGATCTGGAAACACCATATATTTT. Amino acid sequence: CASSSGQGPGSGNTIYF.

Here the CDR3 DNA reads TGCGCCAGCAGCCTCAGGGAAAACACTGAAGCTTTCTTT. Amino acid sequence: CASSLRENTEAFF. The chain combines TRBV5-1 with TRBJ1-1; tentative D call: TRBD1 (5 bases). V was cut by 4 bases and J by 2 bases, with 9 bases left in between. CDR1 and CDR2 (germline): SGHRS, YFSETQ. This CDR3 region has 13 residues.

V and J are TRBV29-1 and TRBJ2-1; tentatively, D is TRBD1 or TRBD2 (5 bases each). V dropped 6 bases and J dropped 4 bases, with 16 bases sitting between them. The length of the CDR3 is 14 residues. In germline, CDR1 is SQVTM, CDR2 ANQGSEA. CDR3 amino acids: CSVAGLGEYNEQFF. The CDR3 DNA reads TGCAGCGTGGCGGGTTTGGGGGAATACAATGAGCAGTTCTTC.

The chain uses TRBV6-5 and TRBJ2-3; D gene unclear. CDR1 MNHEY and CDR2 SVGAGI come from the germline V gene. The CDR3 totals 14 residues. The germline V and J ends were trimmed by 2 bases and 1 base, with 7 bases remaining between them. In DNA, the CDR3 is TGTGCCAGCAGTTACGATACCGGCACAGATACGCAGTATTTT. It encodes CASSYDTGTDTQYF.

This chain uses TRBV9 with TRBJ1-6; 9 bases line up with TRBD1. The trim removed 0 bases at V and 14 bases at J, leaving 6 bases unmatched. The length of the CDR3 is 14 residues. CDR1 and CDR2 (germline): SGDLS, YYNGEE. Here the CDR3 reads CASSVAGTGQALHF. The CDR3 DNA reads as TGTGCCAGCAGCGTAGCTGGGACAGGGCAGGCCCTCCACTTT.

The gene calls are TRBV6-1 and TRBJ2-7, with TRBD1 matching 10 bases. Germline V gives CDR1 MNHNS, CDR2 SASEGT. The CDR3 sequence is 15 residues long. With 1 base clipped from V and 7 bases from J, the junction kept 7 bases outside the gene matches. The CDR3 DNA is TGTGCCAGCAGTGAAGAGACAGGGGGCCGTAAGGAGCAGTACTTC. This codes for CASSEETGGRKEQYF.

This clone has just one count. The chain uses TRBV18 and TRBJ1-2, with D possibly being TRBD1 (5 bases). Germline CDR1 is KGHSH and CDR2 is LQKENI. V shed 2 bases and J shed 4 bases, with 14 bases lying between them. CDR3 length: 15 amino acids. CDR3 coding DNA: TGTGCCAGCTCACCATCCAAAGGGGTGGGCTATGGCTACACCTTC. As protein: CASSPSKGVGYGYTF.

This chain joins TRBV29-1 and TRBJ1-1; 8 bases are a match to TRBD1. The CDR3 has 12 amino acids. The J segment lost 1 base and the V segment lost 7 bases, leaving 2 bases of the junction unmatched. CDR1 is SQVTM and CDR2 is ANQGSEA in the germline V gene. CDR3 amino acids: CSGGTGNTEAFF. The CDR3 nucleotides are TGCAGCGGTGGGACAGGGAACACTGAAGCTTTCTTT.

J is TRBJ1-1 and V is TRBV28; D possibly corresponds to TRBD1 (6 bases). CDR1 and CDR2 from the germline V gene are MDHEN and SYDVKM. CDR3 size: 15 residues. With 3 bases removed from V and 3 bases from J, the gap between germline ends came to 14 bases. In nucleotides, the CDR3 is TGTGCCAGCAGTTTGGGGGGCAGGGGTTACACTGAAGCTTTCTTT. Amino acids: CASSLGGRGYTEAFF.

The rearrangement uses TRBV13 and TRBJ2-3; perhaps TRBD2 as D (5 bases). V gave up 7 bases and J gave up 5 bases, with 13 bases separating them. There are 13 residues in the CDR3. Looked up from germline, CDR1 is PRHDT and CDR2 is FYEKMQ (reference sequence). CDR3: CASILPGIDTQYF. The CDR3, as DNA: TGTGCCAGCATCCTACCCGGGATAGATACGCAGTATTTT.

The CDR3: CASSPVPPTNEKLFF. CDR3 DNA sequence: TGTGCCAGCTCACCAGTTCCGCCAACTAATGAAAAACTGTTTTTT. The chain uses TRBV18 and TRBJ1-4; D is unclear. The V and J ends lost 2 bases and 0 bases respectively, with 7 bases between them. The CDR3 contains 15 residues. Germline values: CDR1 KGHSH, CDR2 LQKENI.

CDR3 loop: CASSLVGLAGGSTDTQYF. The CDR3 coding sequence is TGTGCCAGCAGCTTAGTCGGACTAGCGGGGGGGAGCACAGATACGCAGTATTTT. The chain recombines TRBV7-6 with TRBJ2-3; 15 bases are a match to TRBD2. The length of the CDR3 is 18 residues. J lost 0 bases, V lost 1 base, and 2 bases had no gene match. Looked up from germline, CDR1 is SGHVS and CDR2 is FNYEAQ.

The chain combines TRBV19 with TRBJ1-5; D remains unclear. Per germline, CDR1 LNHDA and CDR2 SQIVND (reference sequence). The CDR3 has 14 amino acids. Trimming cost V 3 bases and J 6 bases, with 12 bases left between them. CDR3 in DNA: TGTGCCAGTAGTATTCCCCAAACGGGTCAGCCCCAGCATTTT. Encoded protein: CASSIPQTGQPQHF.

The gene calls are TRBV5-6 and TRBJ1-5; D is uncertain. Trimming took off 0 bases at V and 2 bases at J, with 6 bases between the two ends. The CDR3 consists of 14 residues. From germline, CDR1 is SGHDT and CDR2 YYEEEE. CDR3 nucleotide sequence: TGTGCCAGCAGCTTGGTCGGGGGCAATCAGCCCCAGCATTTT. Encoded protein: CASSLVGGNQPQHF.

The chain joins TRBV7-6 to TRBJ1-1; D not certain. CDR1 is SGHVS and CDR2 is FNYEAQ in the germline V gene. The ends were cut back, 3 bases at V and 2 bases at J, with 13 bases in the middle. The CDR3 loop spans 15 amino acids. The CDR3 is CASSLFGRSNTEAFF. The CDR3 region has the DNA TGTGCCAGCAGCTTGTTCGGCAGGTCCAACACTGAAGCTTTCTTT.

The chain links TRBV6-4 to TRBJ2-3, with D maybe TRBD1 (6 bases). Trimming removed 2 bases from V and 5 bases from J, with 8 bases in between. This CDR3 has 13 residues. Looked up from germline, CDR1 is MRHNA and CDR2 is SNTAGT. The CDR3 protein is CASSDRTEDTQYF. CDR3 DNA: TGTGCCAGCAGTGACAGGACAGAAGATACGCAGTATTTT.

V and J are TRBV5-4 and TRBJ1-4, with D hard to call. Germline V gene data show CDR1 as SGHNT and CDR2 as YYREEE (reference sequence). Trimming took off 2 bases at V and 0 bases at J, with 8 bases between the two ends. This CDR3 is built from 15 residues. The DNA of the CDR3 is TGTGCCAGCAGCTTTGACAAAGCAACTAATGAAAAACTGTTTTTT. This sequence encodes CASSFDKATNEKLFF.

V and J are TRBV7-9 and TRBJ1-3; 10 bases agree with TRBD1. Per germline, CDR1 SEHNR and CDR2 FQNEAQ (reference sequence). Trimming cost V 5 bases and J 7 bases; bases outside gene matches: 5. The CDR3 spans 14 residues. CDR3 sequence: CASSLGQGDNTIYF. CDR3 nucleotides: TGTGCCAGCAGCCTAGGACAGGGGGATAACACCATATATTTT.

The rearrangement links TRBV7-2 to TRBJ2-7, with 7 bases fitting TRBD2. The CDR3 has 15 residues. V lost 4 bases to trimming and J lost 4 bases; unmatched junction nucleotides: 10. The germline V gene encodes CDR1 SGHTA and CDR2 FQGNSA. The CDR3 region has the DNA TGTGCCAGCAGCTGGCTAGCGGATATAAAGTACGAGCAGTACTTC. This codes for CASSWLADIKYEQYF.

The chain recombines TRBV2 with TRBJ2-3; weak D call: TRBD2 (6 bases). Germline V gives CDR1 SNHLY, CDR2 FYNNEI. CDR3 size: 12 residues. V dropped 5 bases and J dropped 6 bases, with 9 bases sitting between them. In DNA, the CDR3 is TGTGCCAGCAGTCCGGGGGAGGATACGCAGTATTTT. It translates to CASSPGEDTQYF.